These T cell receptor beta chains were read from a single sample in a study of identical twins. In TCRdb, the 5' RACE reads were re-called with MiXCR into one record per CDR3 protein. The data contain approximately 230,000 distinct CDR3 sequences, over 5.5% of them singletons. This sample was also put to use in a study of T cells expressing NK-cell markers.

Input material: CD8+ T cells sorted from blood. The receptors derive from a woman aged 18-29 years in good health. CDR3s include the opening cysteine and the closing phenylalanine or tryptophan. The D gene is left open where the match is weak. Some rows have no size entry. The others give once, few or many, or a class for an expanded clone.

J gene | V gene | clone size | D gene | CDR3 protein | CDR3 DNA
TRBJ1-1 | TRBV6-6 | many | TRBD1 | CASSLTGVTEAFF | TGTGCCAGCAGTCTTACAGGGGTCACTGAAGCTTTCTTT
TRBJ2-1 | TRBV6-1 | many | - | CASGTLVGNEQFF | TGTGCCAGCGGGACCCTGGTGGGCAATGAGCAGTTCTTC
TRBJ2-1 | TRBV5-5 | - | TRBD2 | CASSLPERESATTQFF | TGTGCCAGCAGCTTGCCAGAGCGGGAGTCCGCCACCACGCAGTTCTTC
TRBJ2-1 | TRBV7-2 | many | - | CASSLDYNEQFF | TGTGCCAGCAGCTTAGACTACAATGAGCAGTTCTTC
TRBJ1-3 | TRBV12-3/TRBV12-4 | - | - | CASSVGGRVGGNTIYF | TGTGCCAGCAGTGTCGGAGGGAGAGTAGGTGGAAACACCATATATTTT
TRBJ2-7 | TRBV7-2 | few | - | CASSLLGAHYEQYF | TGTGCCAGCAGCTTACTGGGGGCCCACTACGAGCAGTACTTC
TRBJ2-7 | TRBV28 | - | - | CAMGFGQGIDEQYF | TGTGCCATGGGCTTCGGGCAGGGGATCGACGAGCAGTACTTC
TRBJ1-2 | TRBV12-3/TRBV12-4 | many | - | CASIEGRRGEMGGYTF | TGTGCCAGCATCGAAGGCCGGAGGGGCGAGATGGGGGGCTACACCTTC
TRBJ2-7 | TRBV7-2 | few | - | CASSLEVLSSYEQYF | TGTGCCAGCAGCTTAGAGGTTCTTAGCTCCTACGAGCAGTACTTC
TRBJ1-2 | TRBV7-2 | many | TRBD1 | CASSERTGTAYGYTF | TGTGCCAGCAGCGAAAGGACCGGGACAGCTTATGGCTACACCTTC
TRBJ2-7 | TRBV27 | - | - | CASSLSKGMLFREQYF | TGTGCCAGCAGTTTATCGAAGGGTATGTTGTTCCGCGAGCAGTACTTC
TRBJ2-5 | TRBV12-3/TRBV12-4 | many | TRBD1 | CASSTGGLGETQYF | TGTGCCAGCAGTACAGGGGGCTTGGGTGAGACCCAGTACTTC
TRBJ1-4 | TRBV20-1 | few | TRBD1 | CSARDTGQGTNEKLFF | TGCAGTGCTAGAGATACGGGACAGGGAACTAATGAAAAACTGTTTTTT
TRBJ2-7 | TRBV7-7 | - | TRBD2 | CASSLTGGREQYF | TGTGCCAGCAGCTTAACGGGAGGGCGGGAGCAGTACTTC